The 27 T cell receptor beta chains reported below all come from one sample, sequenced in a study of regulatory T cells in long-lasting Graves disease. The authors built TCR beta libraries using iRepertoire HTBI primers and Arm-PCR of CDR3 regions. TCRdb recomputed calls from the multiplex PCR reads with MiXCR, one row per CDR3 protein. The profile shows roughly 300,000 distinct CDR3 sequences, 22% of them singletons. Time point reported: persistent/refractory GD, antithyroid drugs over 5 years with positive TRAb. The TCR library used RNA extracted from PBMCs. Specimen: peripheral blood mononuclear cells (PBMCs), collected when the disease was refractory, from a patient treated with antithyroid drugs. The source is a female donor with Graves disease.

This chain uses TRBV20-1 with TRBJ2-6; no reliable D call. The CDR3 is 15 residues long. V dropped 0 bases and J dropped 3 bases, with 9 bases sitting between them. The germline V gene encodes CDR1 DFQATT and CDR2 SNEGSKA (reference sequence). The CDR3 DNA sequence: TGCAGTGCTAGAGACGGAGCAGGTGGGGCCAACGTCCTGACTTTC. It yields the protein CSARDGAGGANVLTF.

The chain couples TRBV6-2 or TRBV6-3 to TRBJ1-6; 7 bases line up with TRBD1. The CDR3 is 13 amino acids. Trimming removed 8 bases from V and 7 bases from J; junction bases left unmatched: 5. Germline V gene sequence: CDR1 MNHEY, CDR2 SVGEGT. The CDR3 nucleotides read TGTGCCAGCCGACAGGGTGGAAATTCACCCCTCCACTTT. Translated, it gives CASRQGGNSPLHF.

This clonotype has at least ten counts. This chain joins TRBV10-3 and TRBJ2-7; TRBD2 is a possible D gene (5 bases). Germline lookup yields CDR1 ENHRY and CDR2 SYGVKD. Trimming took 2 bases from V and 3 from J, leaving 14 bases between them. This CDR3 is built from 15 residues. The CDR3 spells CAISERGLSGYEQYF. The CDR3, as DNA: TGTGCCATCAGTGAGCGAGGGCTGAGCGGCTACGAGCAGTACTTC.

This clonotype was counted only a few times. The V gene is TRBV12-3 or TRBV12-4, the J gene TRBJ2-2, with 11 positions matching TRBD1. The CDR3 covers 18 residues. V gave up 3 bases and J gave up 5 bases; unmatched junction bases: 11. CDR3 nucleotide sequence: TGTGCCAGCAGTTTCCGGACAGGGGGCATCTATTTGACCGGGGAGCTGTTTTTT. Residues: CASSFRTGGIYLTGELFF.

In its sample, this clonotype was seen a few times. The chain is built from TRBV7-2 and TRBJ2-2; TRBD1 aligns across 9 bases. Germline CDR1 SGHTA, CDR2 FQGNSA. This CDR3 has 16 amino acids. V lost 5 bases, J lost 7 bases, and 11 bases stayed unmatched. The DNA for the CDR3 is TGTGCCAGCAGCGTACTTGACAGGGGGTCGGGCGGGGAGCTGTTTTTT. Protein product: CASSVLDRGSGGELFF.

The chain joins TRBV5-6 to TRBJ2-7; D not resolved. Between the trimmed V and J ends, which lost 3 bases and 0 bases, there was a span of 16 bases. Germline values: CDR1 SGHDT, CDR2 YYEEEE. This CDR3 spans 16 amino acids. CDR3 in amino acids: CASSSTTYSISYEQYF. The DNA of the CDR3 is TGTGCCAGCAGCTCCACGACCTACAGTATCTCCTACGAGCAGTACTTC.

This chain uses TRBV7-7 with TRBJ2-2; maybe TRBD1 (5 bases). In germline, CDR1 is SSHAT, CDR2 FNYEAQ (reference sequence). This CDR3 has 14 residues. The CDR3 sequence: CATQGDRNTGELFF. CDR3 DNA: TGTGCTACTCAAGGGGATCGGAACACCGGGGAGCTGTTTTTT.

This clonotype was seen a few times. The chain couples TRBV20-1 to TRBJ2-7, with TRBD1 identical over 10 bases. Losses at the gene ends were 5 bases for V and 6 bases for J; bases not matched to a gene: 10. Per the germline V gene, CDR1 is DFQATT and CDR2 is SNEGSKA (reference sequence). The CDR3 consists of 14 residues. The CDR3 is CSAASPGTGAEQYF. The CDR3 DNA follows: TGCAGTGCTGCTTCCCCCGGGACAGGGGCCGAGCAGTACTTC.

This clonotype was recorded many times. The V and J genes are TRBV20-1 and TRBJ1-5; the D is unclear. CDR1 is DFQATT and CDR2 is SNEGSKA in the germline V gene (reference sequence). Trimming took 6 bases from V and 5 from J, leaving 11 bases between them. The CDR3 runs 12 residues. DNA for the CDR3: TGCAGTGCCGTCGACGGGTATCAGCCCCAGCATTTT. Residues: CSAVDGYQPQHF.

V is TRBV29-1 and J is TRBJ2-3; the D gene is possibly TRBD2 (5 bases). Trimming took 7 bases from V and 2 from J, leaving 13 bases between them. CDR1 SQVTM and CDR2 ANQGSEA come from the germline V gene. CDR3 length equals 13 residues. CDR3 amino acids: CSALPDSTDTQYF. The CDR3 nucleotides read TGCAGCGCACTCCCGGACTCCACAGATACGCAGTATTTT.

This clonotype was recorded at least ten times. Here the CDR3 reads CASRTPYEQYF. For the CDR3, the DNA is TGTGCCAGCCGGACCCCCTACGAGCAGTACTTC. V and J are TRBV28 and TRBJ2-7, with unresolved D. Trimming pared 8 bases from V and 2 bases from J, leaving 7 bases between. Germline lookup yields CDR1 MDHEN and CDR2 SYDVKM. The CDR3 loop spans 11 amino acids. Complete variable domain (other parts from reference TRBV28 and TRBJ2-7): DVKVTQSSRYLVKRTGEKVFLECVQDMDHENMFWYRQDPGLGLRLIYFSYDVKMKEKGDIPEGYSVSREKKERFSLILESASTNQTSMYLCASRTPYEQYFGPGTRLTVT.

This clonotype occurred many times. The chain couples TRBV7-8 to TRBJ2-7; no firm D call. CDR3 length: 14 residues. V shed 1 base and J shed 0 bases, with 7 bases lying between them. Per the germline V gene, CDR1 is SGHVS and CDR2 is FQNEAQ. DNA for the CDR3: TGTGCCAGCAGCTTAGGCGCCCGCTCCTACGAGCAGTACTTC. It yields the protein CASSLGARSYEQYF.

The V call is TRBV6-2 or TRBV6-3, the J call TRBJ2-3; tentative D call: TRBD2 (5 bases). CDR3 length: 13 amino acids. V lost 6 bases and J 4 bases, leaving 11 bases between the germline ends. Per the germline V gene, CDR1 is MNHEY and CDR2 is SVGEGT. CDR3 region: CASRDSTADTQYF. CDR3 in DNA: TGTGCCAGCAGGGACTCCACTGCAGATACGCAGTATTTT.

This clonotype has at least ten counts. The V and J genes are TRBV7-2 and TRBJ2-5; the D gene could be TRBD1 or TRBD2 (5 bases each). The V end was cut by 1 base, the J end by 4 bases, with 16 bases between. Germline V gene data show CDR1 as SGHTA and CDR2 as FQGNSA. CDR3 length equals 16 residues. In DNA form, the CDR3 reads TGTGCCAGCAGCTTAGATCCTACAGCAGGGAGAGAGACCCAGTACTTC. It is translated as CASSLDPTAGRETQYF.

This clonotype was observed many times. The V and J genes are TRBV29-1 and TRBJ1-4; TRBD1 is a possible D gene (6 bases). Trimming removed 7 bases from V and 3 bases from J, with 9 bases in between. Germline CDR1 SQVTM, CDR2 ANQGSEA. The CDR3 sequence is 12 residues long. CDR3 DNA: TGCAGCGGCCGGACAGCTAATGAAAAACTGTTTTTT. Translated: CSGRTANEKLFF.

The rearrangement links TRBV3-1 to TRBJ2-5; 10 bases are a match to TRBD2. Germline-derived CDR1 and CDR2 are LGHDT and YNNKEL (reference sequence). The trim removed 0 bases at V and 5 bases at J, leaving 3 bases unmatched. The CDR3 has 15 amino acids. The CDR3 nucleotides are TGTGCCAGCAGCCAAGAAGCGGGGGGGGGGGAGACCCAGTACTTC. Its translation: CASSQEAGGGETQYF.

The chain is built from TRBV7-2 and TRBJ2-7; 10 bases are shared with TRBD2. The CDR3 spans 17 residues. Germline-derived CDR1 and CDR2 are SGHTA and FQGNSA. The ends lost 2 bases at V and 2 bases at J; junction bases unmatched: 9. CDR3 bases: TGTGCCAGCAGCTTAATCCTAGCGGGAGCAGGTGCCTACGAGCAGTACTTC. Its translation is CASSLILAGAGAYEQYF.

This clonotype was recorded once. CDR3 residues: CASQPGGSTQYF. CDR3 sequence (DNA): TGTGCCAGCCAACCCGGCGGGAGTACGCAGTATTTT. This sequence joins TRBV12-3 or TRBV12-4 and TRBJ2-3, with TRBD2 matching over 7 bases. The CDR3 loop spans 12 amino acids. V lost 8 bases to trimming and J lost 8 bases; unmatched junction nucleotides: 7.

This clonotype was picked up many times. The rearrangement uses TRBV20-1 and TRBJ2-1; TRBD2 matches 13 bases. Germline lookup yields CDR1 DFQATT and CDR2 SNEGSKA (reference sequence). The CDR3 extends over 17 amino acids. J gave up 3 bases and V 4 bases, and 9 bases lay outside the gene matches. The CDR3 is CSAILAGGPFVYNEQFF. In nucleotides, the CDR3 is TGCAGTGCTATACTAGCGGGAGGGCCGTTTGTCTACAATGAGCAGTTCTTC.

This clonotype has more than one count but fewer than ten. This chain connects TRBV6-5 to TRBJ2-5; 8 nucleotides agree with TRBD2. Germline values: CDR1 MNHEY, CDR2 SVGAGI. CDR3 length: 20 amino acids. Germline trimming cut 2 bases from V and 5 bases from J; bases unmatched to any gene: 22. CDR3 protein: CASSYPNWGRGRILGETQYF. CDR3 DNA: TGTGCCAGCAGTTACCCCAATTGGGGGCGCGGGAGGATTTTAGGGGAGACCCAGTACTTC.

The chain employs TRBV18 and TRBJ1-5; 7 bases are a match to TRBD1. J lost 7 bases, V lost 2 bases, and 5 bases had no gene match. Per germline, CDR1 KGHSH and CDR2 LQKENI. This CDR3 region has 14 residues. The CDR3 sequence: CASSPNRGGQPQHF. CDR3 nucleotide sequence: TGTGCCAGCTCACCAAACAGGGGAGGGCAGCCCCAGCATTTT.

This clonotype has only a few counts. V is TRBV29-1 and J is TRBJ2-5, with D unresolved. The CDR3 loop spans 10 amino acids. V was trimmed by 6 bases and J by 1 base, leaving 3 bases between them. CDR1 is SQVTM and CDR2 is ANQGSEA in the germline V gene. The CDR3 protein is CSVAQETQYF. The CDR3 DNA reads TGCAGCGTGGCCCAAGAGACCCAGTACTTC.

This clonotype occurred a few times. The rearrangement joins TRBV10-3 to TRBJ1-1, with no clear D. Germline V CDR1 and CDR2: ENHRY, SYGVKD. V lost 6 bases and J lost 1, with 15 bases in between. This CDR3 contains 15 residues. The CDR3 DNA is TGTGCCATCAGGGAGATCGGCGGACGGAACACTGAAGCTTTCTTT. Translating gives CAIREIGGRNTEAFF.

This clonotype was counted at least ten times. The gene calls are TRBV6-2 or TRBV6-3 and TRBJ2-7, with D uncertain. V lost 0 bases and J lost 2, with 11 bases in between. In germline, CDR1 is MNHEY, CDR2 SVGEGT. The CDR3 has 15 amino acids. CDR3 region: CASSYSTRGAYEQYF. The CDR3 DNA sequence: TGTGCCAGCAGTTACTCGACCCGTGGGGCCTACGAGCAGTACTTC.

This clonotype was picked up a small number of times. The chain couples TRBV12-3 or TRBV12-4 to TRBJ2-6; no definite D call. The CDR3 totals 15 residues. V lost 2 bases and J 2 bases, leaving 7 bases between the germline ends. CDR3 amino acids: CASSLTTTGANVLTF. The CDR3 DNA reads as TGTGCCAGCAGTTTAACGACAACTGGGGCCAACGTCCTGACTTTC.

This clonotype was recorded at least ten times. The rearrangement joins TRBV20-1 to TRBJ1-2, with no clear D. Germline CDR1 reads DFQATT; CDR2 reads SNEGSKA (reference sequence). The CDR3 runs to 14 residues. V shed 0 bases and J shed 1 base, with 9 bases lying between them. The CDR3 loop reads CSAREPPHNYGYTF. As DNA, the CDR3 is TGCAGTGCTAGAGAACCTCCTCATAACTATGGCTACACCTTC.

The DNA for the CDR3 is TGCAGTGCTAGAGATCTATTTGGAGAGACCCAGTACTTC. Amino acid sequence: CSARDLFGETQYF. The gene calls are TRBV20-1 and TRBJ2-5; D unresolved. CDR1 and CDR2 from the germline V gene are DFQATT and SNEGSKA (reference sequence). Trimming stripped 0 bases from V and 4 bases from J, with 9 bases between. This CDR3 region has 13 residues.